This T cell receptor beta chain came from a study of response to subunit inactivated influenza vaccine. Germline CDR1 reads KGHDR; CDR2 reads SFDVKD. Trimming pared 4 bases from V and 0 bases from J, leaving 8 bases between. The CDR3 runs to 15 residues. This clonotype came up many times. Its matching antigen is unknown. A single record per CDR3 protein comes from TCRdb applying MiXCR to the RT-PCR reads. The sample consists of roughly 500,000 distinct CDR3 sequences, less than 30% of them appearing once. Points from the study as a whole: With each seasonal influenza vaccination, the authors suggested, few new T cells are recruited.

The chain has TRBV24-1 and TRBJ2-2, with D perhaps given as TRBD1 or TRBD2 (5 bases each). This clonotype was obtained from a man in his fifties who received an inactivated influenza vaccine. The sample consisted of CD4+ T cells sorted from PBMCs, taken 5 days after vaccination. This CDR3 is CATSEGTANTGELFF. The CDR3 DNA reads as TGTGCCACCAGTGAGGGGACGGCGAACACCGGGGAGCTGTTTTTT.